The source of this TCR beta chain is a study of T cell responses to AZD1222 COVID-19 vaccine. Trimming stripped 0 bases from V and 1 base from J, with 15 bases between. The CDR3 is 17 residues long. Germline V lookup: CDR1 LGHDT, CDR2 YNNKEL (reference sequence). The protocol was immunoSEQ multiplex PCR, while the TCRdb copy is restricted to in-frame clones and leaves out a portion. The sample yields roughly 120,000 clones, roughly 84% seen once. The sample consisted of peripheral blood, taken on day 0 of AZD1222 vaccination. This receptor was identified in an adult in good health. The rearrangement links TRBV3-1 (or the pseudogene TRBV3-2) to TRBJ1-1; D ambiguous. The CDR3 sequence: CASSQDPRDSGNTEAFF. The CDR3 DNA reads TGTGCCAGCAGCCAAGATCCCCGGGATTCCGGGAACACTGAAGCTTTCTTT.